The clone carrying this T cell receptor (beta chain) was found many times. Its antigen is not identified. TCRdb reprocessed the 5' RACE reads with MiXCR, giving one entry per CDR3 protein. Of around 34,000 distinct CDR3 sequences in the sample, about 7.7% were seen once. The data were obtained in a study of T-cell memory formation after mild COVID-19. Study background: There were largely donor-specific TCR clusters.

Overall study findings and caveats: A second wave of clones peaked on day 37, and their SARS-CoV-2 specificity went unconfirmed. Cross-reactive memory appears to have joined, as suggested by some responding clones showing up in pre-infection memory. Researchers report contracting CD4+ clones mostly in CM and EM, with CD8+ clones in EMRA.

The sequenced sample consisted of PBMCs or a T cell subset sorted from them (not recorded which). This receptor was taken from a man younger than 35 who had mild COVID-19 (a few samples of this study predate the infection). Cell type and time point are not known.

CDR3 region: CASSLAGVTDTQYF. DNA of the CDR3: TGTGCCAGCAGCTTGGCGGGGGTCACAGATACGCAGTATTTT. V gene TRBV5-6 combines with J gene TRBJ2-3; TRBD2 might be the D (6 bases). This CDR3 is built from 14 residues. Germline-derived CDR1 and CDR2 are SGHDT and YYEEEE. V lost 0 bases and J 2 bases, leaving 7 bases between the germline ends.